The text below deals with one T cell receptor beta chain. Its target is not known. This sample is part of a study of cytomegalovirus exposure and HLA in healthy donors. As for the study in general: In a later analysis, it was reported that the 120 or so validation repertoires had been produced on the same platform as the 700 or so repertoires belonging to the first cohort.

The V gene lost 1 base and the J gene lost 5 bases, with 13 bases spanning the gap. The CDR3 runs to 14 residues. Germline values: CDR1 SQVTM, CDR2 ANQGSEA. Measured with immunoSEQ multiplex PCR; TCRdb has only the in-frame clones, and not every one. The profile covers 200,000 to 300,000 clones, with about 90% appearing a single time and 12% taken by the ten largest. Regarding the study as a whole: In vitro work confirmed that a few CMV-associated chains recognize CMV antigens. Within the 100 to 150 validation repertoires, first-cohort TCR clusters tended to co-occur, according to a later analysis.

The clonotype comes from a man aged 18 to 29 in good health and CMV-seropositive. The sequenced material came from PBMCs. The V gene is TRBV29-1, the J gene TRBJ2-3; the D gene is possibly TRBD2 (6 bases). CDR3 region: CSVEVGGRGDTQYF. CDR3 nucleotides: TGCAGCGTTGAAGTTGGAGGGAGAGGAGATACGCAGTATTTT.